The 6 T cell receptor beta chains reported below all come from one sample, sequenced in a study of somatic mutations in cytotoxic T cells in rheumatoid arthritis (dated by TCRdb to about 2017). The library was made by the immunoSEQ multiplex PCR assay. Here the immuneACCESS table is served through TCRdb, limited to in-frame sequences with V and J called. Missing clones are a known gap in these copies; in checked studies unresolved V genes cover under half, and the rest lacks a known reason. This sample is represented by about 10,000 clones; over 80% of them were singletons. The top ten hold 7.6% of the sample. Sequencing was performed on CD8+ T cells sorted from blood. These receptor sequences come from an adult with rheumatoid arthritis.

This clone has more than one count but fewer than ten. At one end the junction does not follow the germline gene, possibly because of a read error. This chain uses TRBV7-7 with TRBJ2-7, with D maybe TRBD2 (6 bases). There are 13 residues in the CDR3. Germline CDR1 is SSHAT and CDR2 is FNYEAQ (reference sequence). The CDR3 spells CASSLAVGYEQYF. The DNA of the CDR3 is TGTGCTAGCAGCTTAGCGGTAGGGTACGAGCAGTACTTC.

CDR3 DNA sequence: TGTGCCAGCAGCTTCTTGGGACCAGACAATCAGCCCCAGCATTTT. This codes for CASSFLGPDNQPQHF. The chain couples TRBV7-9 to TRBJ1-5, with D possibly TRBD1 on 5 matching bases. Germline CDR1 SEHNR, CDR2 FQNEAQ (reference sequence). V shed 3 bases and J shed 3 bases, with 12 bases lying between them. CDR3 length: 15 residues. The whole variable domain, remainder taken from reference TRBV7-9 and TRBJ1-5, is DTGVSQNPRHKITKRGQNVTFRCDPISEHNRLYWYRQTLGQGPEFLTYFQNEAQLEKSRLLSDRFSAERPKGSFSTLEIQRTEQGDSAMYLCASSFLGPDNQPQHFGDGTRLSIL.

The J gene is TRBJ1-2, the V gene TRBV6-4; unclear D gene. Per the germline V gene, CDR1 is MRHNA and CDR2 is SNTAGT. The length of the CDR3 is 15 residues. V dropped 3 bases and J dropped 4 bases, with 15 bases sitting between them. In nucleotides, the CDR3 is TGTGCCAGCAGTGAGGTTTCTGCTGGTGGCTATGGCTACACCTTC. It translates to CASSEVSAGGYGYTF.

This clone has just a few counts. V usage is TRBV10-2 and J usage is TRBJ1-5; 9 bases line up with TRBD1. V was clipped by 6 bases and J by 6 bases; unmatched bases: 12. The CDR3 covers 16 residues. CDR1 and CDR2 (germline): WSHSY, SAAADI. The CDR3 nucleotides are TGCGCCAGCAGCGCCGGACAGGGGACTTTGAGTCAGCCCCAGCATTTT. Translation: CASSAGQGTLSQPQHF.

The chain employs TRBV11-2 and TRBJ1-4; no definite D call. V lost 3 bases, J lost 1 base, and 9 bases lay in between. Germline V gene sequence: CDR1 SGHAT, CDR2 FQNNGV. There are 15 residues in the CDR3. The DNA for the CDR3 is TGTGCCAGCAGCTTTTTACACGGAACTAATGAAAAACTGTTTTTT. Amino acids: CASSFLHGTNEKLFF.

The V and J genes are TRBV5-1 and TRBJ2-5, with D unclear. Germline values: CDR1 SGHRS, CDR2 YFSETQ. This CDR3 has 15 residues. Deletions cut 1 base from V and 5 bases from J, with 15 bases between. The CDR3 DNA follows: TGCGCCAGCAGCTTGCGGGCCTCACGGCTGGAGACCCAGTACTTC. This translates into CASSLRASRLETQYF.